This T cell receptor (beta chain) was sequenced during a study of blood T cell repertoires in COVID-19. Study details: T cells, B-cell-depleted T cells, or PBMCs provided the cDNA or gDNA that served as material.

V trimming: 2 bases; J trimming: 2 bases; junction bases outside the gene matches: 5. The germline CDR1 and CDR2 sequences are MNHEY and SVGAGI. The CDR3 covers 16 residues. Source study methods: Reference gene primers were amplified, and this amplification served to estimate nucleated cell counts. Clones were sequenced by immunoSEQ multiplex PCR, and TCRdb holds only the in-frame ones, with some missing. The D gene and trimming were derived from the DNA, and the V and J assignments and clone size from that table. The repertoire holds some 54,000 clones, with roughly 90% as singletons. The chain links TRBV6-5 to TRBJ2-7; 11 bases line up with TRBD2. The clonotype comes from an older man with active or convalescent COVID-19. Sequenced sample: peripheral blood. CDR3 sequence (DNA): TGTGCCAGCAGTTACGACACTAGCGGGAGTACCTACGAGCAGTACTTC. Residues: CASSYDTSGSTYEQYF.